This record concerns one T cell receptor (beta chain) sequence. Its antigen is as yet unknown. Documented time point: cycle 4 day 1 (C4D1), after around six weeks of nivolumab. Brentuximab vedotin exposure varied, and every patient relapsed after autologous stem cell transplantation. This entry comes from a study of PD-1 blockade in classical Hodgkin lymphoma. In the study overall: Each patient was given nivolumab 3 mg/kg through a vein every 2 weeks. Regarding the study as a whole: Newly diagnosed patients and complete responders had comparable diversity at baseline. Possibly reflecting disease activity or prior therapy, repertoire differences have causes that remain undefined. Newly diagnosed patients had baseline TCR diversity that was reportedly lower than that of healthy donors.

This CDR3 contains 13 residues. V lost 3 bases and J 1 base, leaving 7 bases between the germline ends. Germline V gene lookup returns CDR1 MGHDK and CDR2 SYGVNS. Measured with immunoSEQ multiplex PCR; TCRdb has only the in-frame clones, and not every one. This sample carries roughly 100,000 clones, 89% of them seen once, and the ten largest clones take around 19%. This chain uses TRBV25-1 with TRBJ2-7, with D hard to call. This material consisted of peripheral blood mononuclear cells (PBMCs), taken before the fourth cycle of nivolumab. The TCR was taken from a human donor with classical Hodgkin lymphoma. In DNA form, the CDR3 reads TGTGCCAGCAGTGAGGGCGCTTCCTACGAGCAGTACTTC. Protein sequence: CASSEGASYEQYF.